These 30 T cell receptor beta chains share one sample of origin, sequenced in a study of CD8 T cells in ankylosing spondylitis. Study-wide points: Blood from ankylosing spondylitis patients appeared to carry a characteristic roughly 8-variant TCR beta motif.

Their target antigens are unknown. TCRdb re-called the 5' RACE reads through MiXCR, storing one row per CDR3 protein. The sample has 200,000 to 250,000 distinct CDR3 sequences, 18% seen once; the top ten hold under 55%. What was sequenced was blood, either unsorted or a sorted T cell fraction (not recorded which). The receptor source for this set is a male donor with ankylosing spondylitis.

This clonotype came up many times. The chain combines TRBV29-1 with TRBJ2-1; possibly TRBD1 for D (6 bases). CDR1 SQVTM and CDR2 ANQGSEA come from the germline V gene. The length of the CDR3 is 12 residues. V dropped 6 bases and J dropped 8 bases, with 14 bases sitting between them. The CDR3 region is CSVKDRPYEQFF. Here the CDR3 DNA reads TGCAGCGTGAAAGACAGGCCCTATGAGCAGTTCTTC.

This clonotype turned up a few times. The chain is built from TRBV20-1 and TRBJ2-7; either TRBD1 or TRBD2 may supply D (5 bases each). Germline V gene data show CDR1 as DFQATT and CDR2 as SNEGSKA (reference sequence). The CDR3 consists of 15 residues. V gave up 0 bases and J gave up 3 bases, with 15 bases separating them. CDR3 nucleotide sequence: TGCAGTGCTAGAGATTTGAGGGGTCCAAGCTACGAGCAGTACTTC. Amino acid sequence: CSARDLRGPSYEQYF.

Only a few counts were recorded for this clonotype. This chain connects TRBV10-3 to TRBJ1-2, with D possibly matching TRBD1 (5 bases). The V end was cut by 3 bases, the J end by 6 bases, with 14 bases between. Germline V gene sequence: CDR1 ENHRY, CDR2 SYGVKD. CDR3 length: 14 residues. CDR3 DNA sequence: TGTGCCATCAGTGATCTGGGGGGTAAGAATGGCTACACCTTC. Its protein product is CAISDLGGKNGYTF.

In its sample, this clonotype was seen many times. The rearrangement uses TRBV27 and TRBJ1-5; D is uncertain. V lost 0 bases, J lost 0 bases, and 0 bases lay in between. The length of the CDR3 is 13 residues. CDR1 and CDR2 from the germline V gene are MNHEY and SMNVEV (reference sequence). DNA of the CDR3: TGTGCCAGCAGTTTATCTAGCAATCAGCCCCAGCATTTT. It yields the protein CASSLSSNQPQHF.

This clonotype was counted ten times or more. The chain recombines TRBV29-1 with TRBJ2-1; the match to TRBD2 covers 8 bases. CDR1 and CDR2 (germline): SQVTM, ANQGSEA. The CDR3 totals 13 residues. The ends lost 4 bases at V and 6 bases at J; junction bases unmatched: 5. The chain's CDR3 is CSVVREGPNEQFF. In DNA, the CDR3 is TGCAGCGTTGTACGGGAGGGCCCCAATGAGCAGTTCTTC.

The chain couples TRBV6-1 to TRBJ2-7; no clear D gene. The germline gives CDR1 MNHNS, CDR2 SASEGT. Trimming cost V 7 bases and J 3 bases, with 13 bases left between them. This CDR3 has 13 residues. DNA of the CDR3: TGTGCCAGCACCGTTGCCCTTGGCTACGAGCAGTACTTC. The encoded protein is CASTVALGYEQYF.

This clonotype was recorded a few times. The chain is built from TRBV5-1 and TRBJ2-2; the match to TRBD1 covers 10 bases. Per the germline V gene, CDR1 is SGHRS and CDR2 is YFSETQ. The CDR3 is 16 residues long. The V segment lost 4 bases and the J segment 6 bases; nucleotides outside the gene matches: 9. CDR3 in DNA: TGCGCCAGCAGCACTCCGGGGACAGGGGAGGCCGGGGAGCTGTTTTTT. Protein product: CASSTPGTGEAGELFF.

V gene TRBV12-3 or TRBV12-4 combines with J gene TRBJ2-2; tentatively, D is TRBD1 (6 bases). V was shortened by 7 bases and J by 1 base, with 13 bases between the two germline ends. CDR3 length equals 15 residues. The CDR3 reads CASTRDTVNTGELFF. DNA for the CDR3: TGTGCCAGCACCAGGGACACGGTGAACACCGGGGAGCTGTTTTTT.

This chain connects TRBV5-1 to TRBJ1-1; the match to TRBD1 covers 9 bases. CDR1 is SGHRS and CDR2 is YFSETQ in the germline V gene. Trimming removed 6 bases from V and 0 bases from J; junction bases left unmatched: 15. This CDR3 has 18 residues. The CDR3 spells CASTHRGGTGSVNTEAFF. The CDR3 region has the DNA TGCGCCAGCACCCACCGGGGGGGGACAGGGTCGGTGAACACTGAAGCTTTCTTT.

This clonotype showed up just a few times. The chain links TRBV11-2 to TRBJ1-2; D not resolved. The CDR3 sequence is 14 residues long. The germline V gene encodes CDR1 SGHAT and CDR2 FQNNGV. V was shortened by 9 bases and J by 4 bases, with 18 bases between the two germline ends. The CDR3: CARSPTQLGYGYTF. CDR3 DNA: TGTGCCAGGTCCCCGACACAACTGGGCTATGGCTACACCTTC.

This clonotype was observed a few times. This chain links TRBV4-1 with TRBJ2-7; 7 bases match TRBD1. The germline CDR1 and CDR2 sequences are MGHRA and YSYEKL. CDR3 length: 14 residues. Losses at the gene ends were 0 bases for V and 3 bases for J; bases not matched to a gene: 2. The CDR3 protein is CASSQEGDSYEQYF. The CDR3 nucleotides are TGCGCCAGCAGCCAAGAAGGGGACAGCTACGAGCAGTACTTC.

The V gene is TRBV6-2 or TRBV6-3, the J gene TRBJ2-1, with TRBD2 matching 8 bases. CDR3 length: 13 residues. Germline V lookup: CDR1 MNHEY, CDR2 SVGEGT. Trimming removed 4 bases from V and 7 bases from J; junction bases left unmatched: 3. The CDR3 protein is CASSSGLVNEQFF. The CDR3 nucleotides are TGTGCCAGCAGTTCGGGACTAGTTAATGAGCAGTTCTTC.

This chain uses TRBV3-1 with TRBJ2-1; TRBD1 agrees at 7 bases. This CDR3 has 13 amino acids. Looked up from germline, CDR1 is LGHDT and CDR2 is YNNKEL (reference sequence). V shed 7 bases, J shed 8 bases, and the junction held 8 bases outside the gene matches. The CDR3 spells CASNQGVFDEQFF. The DNA of the CDR3 is TGTGCCAGCAACCAGGGGGTTTTCGATGAGCAGTTCTTC.

The chain carries TRBV11-2 and TRBJ1-1; no clear D. The length of the CDR3 is 14 residues. The V end was cut by 4 bases, the J end by 5 bases, with 14 bases between. Germline CDR1 reads SGHAT; CDR2 reads FQNNGV. For the CDR3, the DNA is TGTGCCAGCAGCTACACCTCGGCCAGGACTGAAGCTTTCTTT. Translated: CASSYTSARTEAFF.

The gene calls are TRBV6-5 and TRBJ1-6, with 8 bases matching TRBD1. The germline V gene has CDR1 MNHEY and CDR2 SVGAGI. This CDR3 comprises 16 residues. The ends lost 0 bases at V and 7 bases at J; junction bases unmatched: 5. The chain's CDR3 is CASSYSGQGENSPLHF. DNA of the CDR3: TGTGCCAGCAGTTACTCCGGACAGGGTGAGAATTCACCCCTCCACTTT.

The chain is built from TRBV12-3 or TRBV12-4 and TRBJ2-6, with D tentatively TRBD1 (6 bases). V was clipped by 1 base and J by 1 base, with 14 bases between them. There are 18 residues in the CDR3. The CDR3 is CASSLDPNRVSGANVLTF. The CDR3, as DNA: TGTGCCAGCAGTTTAGACCCAAACAGGGTGTCTGGGGCCAACGTCCTGACTTTC.

The chain has TRBV7-9 and TRBJ2-3; perhaps TRBD1 as D (6 bases). The germline V gene has CDR1 SEHNR and CDR2 FQNEAQ (reference sequence). V was trimmed by 5 bases and J by 0 bases, leaving 15 bases between them. The CDR3 totals 16 residues. The CDR3 region has the DNA TGTGCCAGCAGCACTATCAGGGGTTCCAGCACAGATACGCAGTATTTT. Protein product: CASSTIRGSSTDTQYF. Filled out from reference TRBV7-9 and TRBJ2-3, the complete variable domain reads DTGVSQNPRHKITKRGQNVTFRCDPISEHNRLYWYRQTLGQGPEFLTYFQNEAQLEKSRLLSDRFSAERPKGSFSTLEIQRTEQGDSAMYLCASSTIRGSSTDTQYFGPGTRLTVL.

This clonotype was counted only a few times. The chain is built from TRBV27 and TRBJ2-7, with 8 bases matching TRBD2. There are 16 residues in the CDR3. Germline lookup yields CDR1 MNHEY and CDR2 SMNVEV (reference sequence). V dropped 5 bases and J dropped 7; count of bases not matched to a gene: 16. CDR3 protein: CASSPWTSSSSQEQYF. The DNA for the CDR3 is TGTGCCAGCAGTCCATGGACTAGCAGCTCCTCTCAGGAGCAGTACTTC.

Many counts were recorded for this clonotype. The J gene is TRBJ2-7, the V gene TRBV10-2; D is ambiguous. V lost 4 bases, J lost 0 bases, and 10 bases lay in between. The germline gives CDR1 WSHSY, CDR2 SAAADI. CDR3 length: 14 residues. This CDR3 is CASSVSLVSYEQYF. As DNA, the CDR3 is TGCGCCAGCAGTGTAAGTCTGGTCTCCTACGAGCAGTACTTC.

There are a few counts of this clonotype. The V gene is TRBV24-1, the J gene TRBJ2-1; D is unresolved. Germline CDR1 reads KGHDR; CDR2 reads SFDVKD. Trimming removed 2 bases at V and 2 bases at J, with 12 bases between. This CDR3 is built from 16 residues. The CDR3 reads CATSDSSAFPYNEQFF. The CDR3 DNA follows: TGTGCCACCAGTGATTCCTCAGCTTTTCCCTACAATGAGCAGTTCTTC.

This clonotype has more than one count but fewer than ten. The V and J genes are TRBV29-1 and TRBJ2-7; the D gene is possibly TRBD1 (6 bases). The germline V gene has CDR1 SQVTM and CDR2 ANQGSEA. Trimming left V 3 bases short and J 4 bases short, with 16 bases between. The CDR3 length is 14 residues. As DNA, the CDR3 is TGCAGCGTTGATGGGGGACAAGAGACTTACGAGCAGTACTTC. Translating gives CSVDGGQETYEQYF.

At least ten counts were recorded for this clonotype. The chain recombines TRBV11-2 with TRBJ2-1; the D gene is possibly TRBD1 (5 bases). V lost 3 bases and J 0 bases, leaving 9 bases between the germline ends. Germline CDR1 is SGHAT and CDR2 is FQNNGV. CDR3 length: 15 residues. The CDR3 coding sequence is TGTGCCAGCAGCTTGGCTAGGGGCTCCTACAATGAGCAGTTCTTC. It yields the protein CASSLARGSYNEQFF.

This clonotype was counted only a few times. The V call is TRBV5-4, the J call TRBJ1-4; D is unclear. The CDR3 totals 13 residues. Germline assignment: CDR1 SGHNT and CDR2 YYREEE (reference sequence). The ends were cut back, 2 bases at V and 7 bases at J, with 9 bases in the middle. The CDR3 loop is CASSLTGSEKLFF. CDR3 sequence (DNA): TGTGCCAGCAGCTTAACGGGGAGTGAAAAACTGTTTTTT.

V and J are TRBV6-4 and TRBJ1-5; 9 bases match TRBD1. The V gene end was trimmed by 5 bases and the J gene end by 6 bases; junction bases not matched to a gene: 11. Germline loops: CDR1 MRHNA, CDR2 SNTAGT. The CDR3 is 16 residues long. The CDR3 region is CASSTTGDRDSQPQHF. The DNA of the CDR3 is TGTGCCAGCAGTACGACGGGGGACAGGGATAGTCAGCCCCAGCATTTT.

This chain links TRBV24-1 with TRBJ2-1; D call uncertain. The germline V gene encodes CDR1 KGHDR and CDR2 SFDVKD. V lost 0 bases, J lost 10 bases, and 3 bases lay in between. The CDR3 length is 11 residues. DNA for the CDR3: TGTGCCACCAGTGATTTGCAGGAGCAGTTCTTC. This encodes CATSDLQEQFF.

This clonotype was seen a few times. The chain links TRBV24-1 to TRBJ2-1; perhaps TRBD1 as D (6 bases). V lost 5 bases and J 6 bases, leaving 16 bases between the germline ends. Germline CDR1 is KGHDR and CDR2 is SFDVKD. The CDR3 length is 15 residues. The CDR3 reads CATSVTGGEGNEQFF. The CDR3 DNA sequence: TGTGCCACCAGTGTGACAGGCGGAGAGGGCAATGAGCAGTTCTTC.

This clonotype came up a few times. The chain couples TRBV20-1 to TRBJ2-2, with no clear D. Trimming cost V 1 base and J 5 bases, with 11 bases left between them. This CDR3 has 14 residues. Germline V gives CDR1 DFQATT, CDR2 SNEGSKA (reference sequence). This CDR3 reads CSARALHFTGELFF. DNA for the CDR3: TGCAGTGCTAGAGCCCTACATTTTACCGGGGAGCTGTTTTTT.

This clonotype appeared a few times. The V and J genes are TRBV5-1 and TRBJ1-5; D remains ambiguous. This CDR3 spans 16 amino acids. The germline V and J ends were trimmed by 3 bases and 6 bases, with 19 bases remaining between them. In germline, CDR1 is SGHRS, CDR2 YFSETQ. The CDR3 loop reads CASSSWTQKGSQPQHF. CDR3 bases: TGCGCCAGCAGCTCCTGGACCCAAAAAGGTAGTCAGCCCCAGCATTTT. The variable domain in full, completed from reference TRBV5-1 and TRBJ1-5, reads KAGVTQTPRYLIKTRGQQVTLSCSPISGHRSVSWYQQTPGQGLQFLFEYFSETQRNKGNFPGRFSGRQFSNSRSEMNVSTLELGDSALYLCASSSWTQKGSQPQHFGDGTRLSIL.

Many counts were recorded for this clonotype. This chain links TRBV12-3 or TRBV12-4 with TRBJ1-1; 7 bases map to TRBD1. J lost 8 bases, V lost 7 bases, and 4 bases had no gene match. This CDR3 region has 11 residues. This CDR3 is CASIEGAEAFF. DNA of the CDR3: TGTGCCAGCATTGAGGGGGCGGAAGCTTTCTTT.

The genes are TRBV5-1 and TRBJ2-3; 15 bases map to TRBD2. V lost 3 bases and J lost 4; bases outside the gene matches: 0. This CDR3 region has 15 residues. Germline V CDR1 and CDR2: SGHRS, YFSETQ. In DNA form, the CDR3 reads TGCGCCAGCAGCTGGACTAGCGGGGGGGCAGATACGCAGTATTTT. Translating it yields CASSWTSGGADTQYF.